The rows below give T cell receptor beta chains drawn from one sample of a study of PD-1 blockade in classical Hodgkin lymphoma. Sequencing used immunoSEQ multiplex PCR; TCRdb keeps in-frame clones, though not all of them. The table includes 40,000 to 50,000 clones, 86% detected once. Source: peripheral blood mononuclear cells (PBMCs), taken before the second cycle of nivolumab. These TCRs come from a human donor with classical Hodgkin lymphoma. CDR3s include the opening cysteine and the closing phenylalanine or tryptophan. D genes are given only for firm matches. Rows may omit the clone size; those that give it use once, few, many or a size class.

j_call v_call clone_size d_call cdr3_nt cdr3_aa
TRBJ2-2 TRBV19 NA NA TGTGCCAGTAGTATACTCCCCAACACCGGGGAGCTGTTTTTT CASSILPNTGELFF
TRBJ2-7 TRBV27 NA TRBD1 TGTGCCACTCGGGGACAGGGGAGCAACGAGCAGTACTTC CATRGQGSNEQYF
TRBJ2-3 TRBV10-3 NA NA TGTGCCATCAGTGAGAATCCCCGAAGAACAGATACGCAGTATTTT CAISENPRRTDTQYF
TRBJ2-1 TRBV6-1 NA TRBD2 TGTGCCAGCAGTGGGTACCTAGCGGGAGGGCTTTACAATGAGCAGTTCTTC CASSGYLAGGLYNEQFF
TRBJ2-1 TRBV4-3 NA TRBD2 TGCGCCAGCAGCCTTCGCGGGGGAGCTTACAATGAGCAGTTCTTC CASSLRGGAYNEQFF
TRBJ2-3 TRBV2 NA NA TGTGCCAGCAGCGCATCCATAGGGAGCACAGATACGCAGTATTTT CASSASIGSTDTQYF
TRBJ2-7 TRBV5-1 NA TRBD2 TGCGCCAGCAGCTGGACTAGCGGTTCGAGCTACGAGCAGTACTTC CASSWTSGSSYEQYF
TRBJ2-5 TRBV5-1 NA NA TGCGCCAGCGAAGACCAAGAGACCCAGTACTTC CASEDQETQYF
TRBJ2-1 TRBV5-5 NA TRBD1 TGTGCCAGCAGCGTGGACAGGGCAGCCAACAATGAGCAGTTCTTC CASSVDRAANNEQFF
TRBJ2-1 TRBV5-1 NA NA TGCGCCAGCAGCTTGGAACCCACTTTGGATGAGCAGTTCTTC CASSLEPTLDEQFF
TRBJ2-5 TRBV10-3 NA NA TGTGCCATCAGTGGAGGGACAGCGGGTGAGCAGTACTTC CAISGGTAGEQYF
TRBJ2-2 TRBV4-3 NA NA TGCGCCAGCAGCCAAGGCCTATTTAGGGGGGCTGAGGAGCTGTTTTTT CASSQGLFRGAEELFF
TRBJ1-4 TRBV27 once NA TGTGCCAGCAAGAGAGGAACCACAACTAATGAAAAACTGTTTTTT CASKRGTTTNEKLFF
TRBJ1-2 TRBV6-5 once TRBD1 TGTGCCAGCAGCCAGGGGGGCAGGGGTGGCTACACCTTC CASSQGGRGGYTF
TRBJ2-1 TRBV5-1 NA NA TGCGCCAGCAGCTCCGGACAGTACAATGAGCAGTTCTTC CASSSGQYNEQFF
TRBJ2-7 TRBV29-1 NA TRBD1 TGCAGCGCCAGGACAGGGGGCAGGGAGCAGTACTTC CSARTGGREQYF
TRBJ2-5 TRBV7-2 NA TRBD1 TGTGCCAGCAGCCGGGACAGATCCCAGGAGACCCAGTACTTC CASSRDRSQETQYF
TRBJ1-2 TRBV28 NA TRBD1 TGTGCTACCCGAAATCCCGGGACAGGGGTAAGCTACACCTTC CATRNPGTGVSYTF
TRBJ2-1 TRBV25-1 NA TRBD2 TGTGCCAGCAGTGTACTAGCGGGCAGCTCCTACAATGAGCAGTTCTTC CASSVLAGSSYNEQFF
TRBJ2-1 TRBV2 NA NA TGTGCCAGCTACTACGGAGGAGAGCAGTTCTTC CASYYGGEQFF
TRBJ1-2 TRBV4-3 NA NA TGCGCCAGCAGCCAAGAAGGAGGCAACCGAGAAGACTATGGCTACACCTTC CASSQEGGNREDYGYTF
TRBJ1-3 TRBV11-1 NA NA TGTGCCAGCAGCTTAGCGGTCCAGGGGACGCCCGGAAACACCATATATTTT CASSLAVQGTPGNTIYF
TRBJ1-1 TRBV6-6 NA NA TGTGCCAGCAGTAGAAGGGGAGGCGGTGAAGCTTTCTTT CASSRRGGGEAFF
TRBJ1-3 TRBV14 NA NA TGTGCCAGCAGCCCCCAGGGTTGGAAGAAACCTGGAAACACCATATATTTT CASSPQGWKKPGNTIYF
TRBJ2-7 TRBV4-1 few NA TGCGCCAGCAGCCAAGATGGTGGCATTACCTACGAGCAGTACTTC CASSQDGGITYEQYF
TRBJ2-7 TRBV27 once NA TGTGCCAGCAGTCCACTCAGGGGGGGGGAGCAGTACTTC CASSPLRGGEQYF
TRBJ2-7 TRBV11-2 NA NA TGTGCCAGCAGCGTAACCTACGAGCAGTACTTC CASSVTYEQYF
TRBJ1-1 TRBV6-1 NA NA TGTGCCAGCAGTTCTCAGACAAGTACTACTGAAGCTTTCTTT CASSSQTSTTEAFF
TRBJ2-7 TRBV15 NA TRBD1 TGTGCCACCAGCTCCGGCGGGACAGGGTTCACCTACGAGCAGTACTTC CATSSGGTGFTYEQYF
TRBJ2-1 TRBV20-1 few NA TGCAGTGCGGAACAGGGAAATGAGCAGTTCTTC CSAEQGNEQFF
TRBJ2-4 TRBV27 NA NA TGTGCCAGCAGCTTTCTCAGGGGGGACATTCAGTACTTC CASSFLRGDIQYF
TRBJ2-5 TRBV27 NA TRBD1 TGTGCCAGCAGTTTAACCTTGACAGGGGGAATCCAAGAGACCCAGTACTTC CASSLTLTGGIQETQYF
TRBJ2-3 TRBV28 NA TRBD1 TGTGCCAGCAGTAAACCGGGACAGTCGTGGTATTTT CASSKPGQSWYF
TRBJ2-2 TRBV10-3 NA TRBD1 TGTGCCATCAGTGGAACCGGGACAGGGGGCCGCACCGGGGAGCTGTTTTTT CAISGTGTGGRTGELFF
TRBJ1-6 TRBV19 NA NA TGTGCCAGTAGTGAGGCGGGTTATTCACCCCTCCACTTT CASSEAGYSPLHF
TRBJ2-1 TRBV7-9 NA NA TGTGCCAGCAGCTCGGAGGGGAGCTCCTACAATGAGCAGTTCTTC CASSSEGSSYNEQFF